The present T cell receptor (beta chain) was sequenced within a study of blood T cell repertoires in COVID-19. Study details: COVID-19 samples, acute and convalescent, were from the United States, Italy and Spain.

In the original processing: Counts of nucleated cells, estimated from reference gene primer amplification, were obtained. Measured with immunoSEQ multiplex PCR; TCRdb has only the in-frame clones, and not every one. That table gives V, J and clone size, and the DNA gave D and trimming. The sample comprises approximately 150,000 clones, around four fifths of which are singletons, and roughly 6.4% rests with the top ten. The V end lost 0 bases, the J end lost 0 bases, and 12 bases lay between the germline ends. Germline V lookup: CDR1 LGHNA, CDR2 YNFKEQ. The CDR3 totals 17 residues. Individuals aged about 18 to 100 years were recruited from about two dozen US areas. Cohort 3 recovery required two negative PCRs, clearance, or symptom resolution.

The V call is TRBV4-2, the J call TRBJ1-3; weak D call: TRBD1 (5 bases). The TCR originated in a woman in her forties who had recovered from COVID-19. The sequenced material came from PBMCs or T cells enriched from blood (not recorded which). The CDR3: CASSQDWEGISGNTIYF. For the CDR3, the DNA is TGTGCCAGCAGCCAAGATTGGGAGGGGATCTCTGGAAACACCATATATTTT.